These T cell receptor beta chains were read from a single sample in a study of OX40 agonist ivuxolimab in advanced cancers. This table comes from immunoSEQ multiplex PCR, and its TCRdb copy is limited to in-frame clones, with some not included. The sample records under 80,000 clones, approximately 78% being singletons. Sequencing was performed on CD4+ or CD8+ T cells sorted from blood, taken in a trial of the OX40 agonist ivuxolimab. These receptors all come from an adult with an advanced solid tumor such as melanoma, head and neck, liver or kidney cancer. The conserved cysteine and the conserved F or W are not part of the CDR3 here.

V	J	length	CDR3
TRBV28	TRBJ2-3	12	ASSPGGATDTQY
TRBV11-2	TRBJ2-1	10	ASSANYNEQF
TRBV7-8	TRBJ1-2	14	ASSVTGTGGNYGYT
TRBV6-6	TRBJ1-4	12	ASRPTGGGEKLF
TRBV7-4	TRBJ1-5	12	ASSLRGPPGAQH
TRBV2	TRBJ1-6	13	ASSESSGEYSPLH
TRBV10-3	TRBJ1-1	14	AIRGQGASMNTEAF
TRBV19	TRBJ1-3	11	ASIRKGGNTIY
TRBV5-3	TRBJ2-3	15	ARSSTSGVSSTDTQY
TRBV25-1	TRBJ2-1	12	ASRLAGGDNEQF
TRBV19	TRBJ2-1	10	ASSVDFYEQF
TRBV2	TRBJ2-7	13	ASSLRDRGWYEQY
TRBV7-6	TRBJ1-1	11	ASSKGGSTEAF
TRBV2	TRBJ2-7	9	ASSVLYEQY
TRBV11-2	TRBJ2-7	13	ASSWARLGFYEQY
TRBV15	TRBJ2-5	13	ATSRDGQAQETQY
TRBV2	TRBJ2-7	9	ATSYAYEQY
TRBV19	TRBJ2-2	13	ASSIYQTYTGELF
TRBV9	TRBJ2-5	11	ASSVSPQETQY
TRBV5-6	TRBJ2-3	13	ASSSGQGATDTQY
TRBV7-2	TRBJ2-3	16	ASSWGLVAGVARNTQY
TRBV5-1	TRBJ1-1	10	ASSWGQGQAF
TRBV4-3	TRBJ2-2	14	ASSQGGGVNTGELF
TRBV11-1	TRBJ2-3	13	ASSPSGTSTDTQY
TRBV2	TRBJ2-1	12	ASSEAGLAYEQF